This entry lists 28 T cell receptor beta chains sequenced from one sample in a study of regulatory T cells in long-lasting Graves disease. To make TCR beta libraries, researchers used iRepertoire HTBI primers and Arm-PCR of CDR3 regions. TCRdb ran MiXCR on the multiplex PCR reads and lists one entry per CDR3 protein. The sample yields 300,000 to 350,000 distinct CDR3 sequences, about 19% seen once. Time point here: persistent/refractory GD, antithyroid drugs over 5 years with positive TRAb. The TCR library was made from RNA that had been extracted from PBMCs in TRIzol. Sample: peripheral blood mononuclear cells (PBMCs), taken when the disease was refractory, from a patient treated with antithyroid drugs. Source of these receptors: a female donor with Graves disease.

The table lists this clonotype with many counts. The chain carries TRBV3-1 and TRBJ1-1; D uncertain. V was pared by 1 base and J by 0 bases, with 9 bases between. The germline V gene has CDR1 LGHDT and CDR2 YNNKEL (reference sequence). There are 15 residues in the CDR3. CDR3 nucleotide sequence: TGTGCCAGCAGCCAAGCTGATCTCATGAACACTGAAGCTTTCTTT. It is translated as CASSQADLMNTEAFF.

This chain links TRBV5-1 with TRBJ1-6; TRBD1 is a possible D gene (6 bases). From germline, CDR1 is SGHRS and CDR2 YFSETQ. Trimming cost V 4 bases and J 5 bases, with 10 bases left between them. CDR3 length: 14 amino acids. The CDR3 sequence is CASSGTFDNSPLHF. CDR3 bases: TGCGCCAGCAGCGGGACATTTGATAATTCACCCCTCCACTTT.

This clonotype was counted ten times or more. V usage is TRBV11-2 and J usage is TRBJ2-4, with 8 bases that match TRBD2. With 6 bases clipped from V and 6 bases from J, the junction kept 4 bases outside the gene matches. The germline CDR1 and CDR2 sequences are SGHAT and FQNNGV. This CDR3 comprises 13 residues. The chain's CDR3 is CASRSGGGNIQYF. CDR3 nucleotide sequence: TGTGCCAGCAGGTCGGGGGGGGGAAACATTCAGTACTTC.

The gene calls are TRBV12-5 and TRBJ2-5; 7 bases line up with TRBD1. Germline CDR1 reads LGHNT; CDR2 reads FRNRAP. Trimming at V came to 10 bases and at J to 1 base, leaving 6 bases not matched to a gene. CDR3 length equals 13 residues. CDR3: CATNRDSQETQYF. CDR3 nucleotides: TGTGCTACAAACCGGGACAGCCAAGAGACCCAGTACTTC.

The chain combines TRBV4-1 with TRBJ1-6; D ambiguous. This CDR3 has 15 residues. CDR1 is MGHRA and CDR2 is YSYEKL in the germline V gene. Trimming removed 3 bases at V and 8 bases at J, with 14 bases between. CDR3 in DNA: TGCGCCAGCAGCCAGCCCGTCCGGGTAGATTCACCCCTCCACTTT. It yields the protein CASSQPVRVDSPLHF.

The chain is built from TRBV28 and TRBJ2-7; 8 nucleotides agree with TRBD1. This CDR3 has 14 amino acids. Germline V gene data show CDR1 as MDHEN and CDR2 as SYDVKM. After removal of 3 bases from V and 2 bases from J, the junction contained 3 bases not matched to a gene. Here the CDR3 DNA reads TGTGCCAGCAGTTTCGGCAGGGGGCCCTACGAGCAGTACTTC. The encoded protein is CASSFGRGPYEQYF.

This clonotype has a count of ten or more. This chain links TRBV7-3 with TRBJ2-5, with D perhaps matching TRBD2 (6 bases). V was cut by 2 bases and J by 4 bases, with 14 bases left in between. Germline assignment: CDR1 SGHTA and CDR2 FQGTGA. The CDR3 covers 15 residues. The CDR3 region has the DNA TGTGCCAGCAGCTTATATGGGGGAGGAATAGAGACCCAGTACTTC. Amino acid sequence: CASSLYGGGIETQYF.

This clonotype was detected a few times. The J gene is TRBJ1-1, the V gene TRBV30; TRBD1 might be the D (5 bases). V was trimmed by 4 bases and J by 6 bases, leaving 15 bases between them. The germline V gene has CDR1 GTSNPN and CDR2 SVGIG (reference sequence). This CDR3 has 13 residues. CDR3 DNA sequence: TGTGCCTGGAATGAGAGAGGAGGGGCTGAAGCTTTCTTT. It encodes CAWNERGGAEAFF.

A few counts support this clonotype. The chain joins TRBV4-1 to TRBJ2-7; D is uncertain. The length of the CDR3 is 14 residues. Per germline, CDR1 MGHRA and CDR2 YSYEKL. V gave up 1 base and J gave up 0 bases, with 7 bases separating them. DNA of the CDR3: TGCGCCAGCAGCCAAGTTCCGATCTCCTACGAGCAGTACTTC. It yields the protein CASSQVPISYEQYF.

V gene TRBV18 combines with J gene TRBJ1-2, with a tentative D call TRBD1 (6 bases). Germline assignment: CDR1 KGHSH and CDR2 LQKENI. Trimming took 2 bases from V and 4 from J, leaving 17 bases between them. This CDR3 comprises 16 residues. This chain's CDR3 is CASSPMNAGVGYGYTF. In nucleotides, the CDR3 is TGTGCCAGCTCACCAATGAATGCAGGGGTGGGCTATGGCTACACCTTC. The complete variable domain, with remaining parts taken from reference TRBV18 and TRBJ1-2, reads NAGVMQNPRHLVRRRGQEARLRCSPMKGHSHVYWYRQLPEEGLKFMVYLQKENIIDESGMPKERFSAEFPKEGPSILRIQQVVRGDSAAYFCASSPMNAGVGYGYTFGSGTRLTVV.

The CDR3 bases are TGTGCCAGCAGCCTTCAGCGGGGGGGCCAGGAGACCCAGTACTTC. This encodes CASSLQRGGQETQYF. The rearrangement uses TRBV7-2 and TRBJ2-5, with TRBD2 identical over 10 bases. This CDR3 is 15 amino acids long. V was pared by 5 bases and J by 5 bases, with 8 bases of the junction left unmatched. The germline V gene has CDR1 SGHTA and CDR2 FQGNSA.

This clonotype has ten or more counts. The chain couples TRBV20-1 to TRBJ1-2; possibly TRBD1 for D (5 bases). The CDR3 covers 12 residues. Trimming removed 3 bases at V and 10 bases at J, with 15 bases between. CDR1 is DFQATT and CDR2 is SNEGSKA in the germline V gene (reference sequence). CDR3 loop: CSASPQGYTYTF. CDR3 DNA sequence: TGCAGTGCTAGTCCCCAGGGTTATACCTACACCTTC.

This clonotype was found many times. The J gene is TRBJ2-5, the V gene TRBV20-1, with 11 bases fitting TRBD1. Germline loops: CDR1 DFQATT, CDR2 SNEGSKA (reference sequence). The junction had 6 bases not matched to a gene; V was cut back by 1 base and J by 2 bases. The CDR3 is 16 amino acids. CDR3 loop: CSARVPGTGGQETQYF. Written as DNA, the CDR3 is TGCAGTGCTAGAGTCCCCGGGACAGGGGGACAAGAGACCCAGTACTTC.

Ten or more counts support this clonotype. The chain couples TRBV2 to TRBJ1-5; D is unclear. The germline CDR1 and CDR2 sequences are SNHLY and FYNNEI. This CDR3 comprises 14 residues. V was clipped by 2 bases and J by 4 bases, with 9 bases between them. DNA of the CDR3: TGTGCCAGCAGTGAAATACAACTGAATCAGCCCCAGCATTTT. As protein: CASSEIQLNQPQHF.

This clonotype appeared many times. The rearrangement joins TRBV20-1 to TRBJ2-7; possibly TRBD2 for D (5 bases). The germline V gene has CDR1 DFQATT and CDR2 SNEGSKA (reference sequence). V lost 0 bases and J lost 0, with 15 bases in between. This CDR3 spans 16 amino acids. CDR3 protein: CSARDPPGKSSYEQYF. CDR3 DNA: TGCAGTGCTAGAGACCCGCCCGGGAAGTCCTCCTACGAGCAGTACTTC.

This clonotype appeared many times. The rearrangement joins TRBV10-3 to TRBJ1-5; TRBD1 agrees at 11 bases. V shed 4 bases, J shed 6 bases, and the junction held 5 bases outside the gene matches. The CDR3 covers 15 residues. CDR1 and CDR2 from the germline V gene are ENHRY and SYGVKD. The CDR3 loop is CAISGTGGSGQPQHF. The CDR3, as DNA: TGTGCCATCAGTGGGACAGGGGGCAGCGGTCAGCCCCAGCATTTT.

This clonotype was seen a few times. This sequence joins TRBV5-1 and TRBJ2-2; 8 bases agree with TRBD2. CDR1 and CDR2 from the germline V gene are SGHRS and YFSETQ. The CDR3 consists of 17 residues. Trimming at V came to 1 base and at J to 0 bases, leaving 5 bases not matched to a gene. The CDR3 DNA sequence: TGCGCCAGCAGCTTGATGTTACTAGCGGCGAACACCGGGGAGCTGTTTTTT. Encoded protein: CASSLMLLAANTGELFF.

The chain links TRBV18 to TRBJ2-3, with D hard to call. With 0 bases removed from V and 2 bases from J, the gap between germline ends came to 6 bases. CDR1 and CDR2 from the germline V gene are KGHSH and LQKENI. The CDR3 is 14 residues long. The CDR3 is CASSPPGITDTQYF. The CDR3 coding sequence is TGTGCCAGCTCACCACCGGGGATCACAGATACGCAGTATTTT.

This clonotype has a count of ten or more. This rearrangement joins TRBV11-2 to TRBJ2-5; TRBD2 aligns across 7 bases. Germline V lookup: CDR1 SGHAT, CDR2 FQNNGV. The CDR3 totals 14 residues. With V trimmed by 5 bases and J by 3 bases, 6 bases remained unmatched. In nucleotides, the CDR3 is TGTGCCAGCAGCAAACCTCTAGCGGAAGAGACCCAGTACTTC. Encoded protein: CASSKPLAEETQYF.

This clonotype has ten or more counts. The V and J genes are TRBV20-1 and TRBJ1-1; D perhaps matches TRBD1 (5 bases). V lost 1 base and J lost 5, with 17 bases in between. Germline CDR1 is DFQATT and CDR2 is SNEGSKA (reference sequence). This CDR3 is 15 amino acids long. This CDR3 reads CSARAWAGRATEAFF. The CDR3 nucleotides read TGCAGTGCTAGAGCGTGGGCGGGACGGGCGACTGAAGCTTTCTTT.

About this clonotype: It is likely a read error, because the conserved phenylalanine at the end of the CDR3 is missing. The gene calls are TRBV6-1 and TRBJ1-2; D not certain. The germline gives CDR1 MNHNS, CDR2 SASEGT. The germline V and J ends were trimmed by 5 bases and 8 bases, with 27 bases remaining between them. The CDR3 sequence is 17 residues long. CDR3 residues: CASSRAFSGSLPTGYTI. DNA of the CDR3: TGTGCCAGCAGTCGAGCTTTCTCCGGGAGCCTCCCCACCGGCTACACCATC.

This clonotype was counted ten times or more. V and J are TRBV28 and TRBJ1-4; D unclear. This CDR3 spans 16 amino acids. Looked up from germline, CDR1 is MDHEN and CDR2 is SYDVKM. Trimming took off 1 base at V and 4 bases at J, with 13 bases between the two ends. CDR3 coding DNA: TGTGCCAGCAGTTTATTTCTGGGGAACCTTAATGAAAAACTGTTTTTT. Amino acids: CASSLFLGNLNEKLFF.

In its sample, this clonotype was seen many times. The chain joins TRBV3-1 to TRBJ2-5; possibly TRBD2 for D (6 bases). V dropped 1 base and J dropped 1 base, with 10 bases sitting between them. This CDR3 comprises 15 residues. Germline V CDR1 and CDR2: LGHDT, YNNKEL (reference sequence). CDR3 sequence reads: CASSQAQTSQETQYF. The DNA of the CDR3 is TGTGCCAGCAGCCAAGCTCAGACTAGCCAAGAGACCCAGTACTTC.

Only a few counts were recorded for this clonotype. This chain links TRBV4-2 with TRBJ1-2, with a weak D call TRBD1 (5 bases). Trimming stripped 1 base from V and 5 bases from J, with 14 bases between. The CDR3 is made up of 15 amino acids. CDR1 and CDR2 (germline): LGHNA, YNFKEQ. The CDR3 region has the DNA TGTGCCAGCAGCCAAGCGGCGGGGGAGAGGTATGGCTACACCTTC. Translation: CASSQAAGERYGYTF.

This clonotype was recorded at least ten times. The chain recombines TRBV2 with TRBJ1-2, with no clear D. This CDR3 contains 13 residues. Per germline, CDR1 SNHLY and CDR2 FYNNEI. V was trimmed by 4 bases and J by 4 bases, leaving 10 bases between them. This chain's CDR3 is CASSAGRLYGYTF. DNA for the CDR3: TGTGCCAGCAGTGCGGGGAGACTCTATGGCTACACCTTC. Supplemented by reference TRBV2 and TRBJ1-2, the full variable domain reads EPEVTQTPSHQVTQMGQEVILRCVPISNHLYFYWYRQILGQKVEFLVSFYNNEISEKSEIFDDQFSVERPDGSNFTLKIRSTKLEDSAMYFCASSAGRLYGYTFGSGTRLTVV.

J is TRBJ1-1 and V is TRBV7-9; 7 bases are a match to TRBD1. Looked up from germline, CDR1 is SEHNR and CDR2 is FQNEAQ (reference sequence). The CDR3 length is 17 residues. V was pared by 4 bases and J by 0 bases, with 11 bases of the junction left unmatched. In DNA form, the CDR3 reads TGTGCCAGCAGCTCAAAACCCTTTGACAGGGTGAACACTGAAGCTTTCTTT. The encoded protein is CASSSKPFDRVNTEAFF.

CDR3 region: CASSPWTSAQETQYF. The CDR3 region has the DNA TGTGCCAGCAGCCCGTGGACTAGCGCACAAGAGACCCAGTACTTC. The chain uses TRBV7-8 and TRBJ2-5; 9 bases agree with TRBD2. CDR1 is SGHVS, CDR2 FQNEAQ, per germline. Losses at the gene ends were 5 bases for V and 2 bases for J; bases not matched to a gene: 6. CDR3 length: 15 amino acids.

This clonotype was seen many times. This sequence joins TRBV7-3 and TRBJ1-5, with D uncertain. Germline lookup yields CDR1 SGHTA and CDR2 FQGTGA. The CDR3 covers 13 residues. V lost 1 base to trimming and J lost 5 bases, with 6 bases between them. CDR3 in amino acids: CASSLRPDQPQHF. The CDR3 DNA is TGTGCCAGCAGCTTAAGGCCGGATCAGCCCCAGCATTTT.